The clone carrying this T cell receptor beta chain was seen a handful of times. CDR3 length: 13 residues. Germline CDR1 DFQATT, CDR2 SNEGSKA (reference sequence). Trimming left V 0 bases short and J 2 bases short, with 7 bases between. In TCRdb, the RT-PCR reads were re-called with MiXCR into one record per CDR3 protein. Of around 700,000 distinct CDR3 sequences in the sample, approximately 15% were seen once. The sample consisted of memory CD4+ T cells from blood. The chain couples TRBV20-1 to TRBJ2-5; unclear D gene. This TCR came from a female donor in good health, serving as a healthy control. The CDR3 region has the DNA TGCAGTGCTAGAGAACAGCTACAAGAGACCCAGTACTTC. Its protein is CSAREQLQETQYF.